This entry features one T cell receptor beta chain sequence. TCRdb keeps only in-frame clones here, not all; method: immunoSEQ multiplex PCR. Of approximately 59,000 clones listed, about 96% were seen once; the top ten hold 3.1%. V was pared by 0 bases and J by 2 bases, with 9 bases between. The CDR3 totals 14 residues. Germline CDR1 reads SGHKS; CDR2 reads YYEKEE (reference sequence). This record comes from a study of technical replicates of blood from a handful of donors. Sequenced input: PBMCs. The rearrangement joins TRBV5-5 to TRBJ2-7, with D perhaps TRBD2 (5 bases). This TCR was sampled from a human donor in good health. Some clones in this sample may be carry-over from other donors' samples. The CDR3 protein is CASSLAGGAYEQYF. The CDR3 nucleotides read TGTGCCAGCAGCTTGGCTGGAGGTGCCTACGAGCAGTACTTC.